These 26 T cell receptor beta chains share one sample of origin, sequenced in a study of T cell responses to AZD1222 COVID-19 vaccine. Repertoires were generated with immunoSEQ multiplex PCR, while TCRdb's copy carries only in-frame clones and drops some. The table has roughly 200,000 clones, around 94% seen once. The input for sequencing was peripheral blood, taken 28 days after the second dose of the MenACWY control vaccine. The receptors were gathered from an adult who received the MenACWY meningococcal vaccine as a control.

V and J are TRBV28 and TRBJ2-1, with 10 bases aligning to TRBD2. The CDR3 sequence is 16 residues long. The germline CDR1 and CDR2 sequences are MDHEN and SYDVKM. V lost 3 bases to trimming and J lost 7 bases; unmatched junction nucleotides: 9. Here the CDR3 DNA reads TGTGCCAGCAGTTTGGTCGGGCTAGCGGGAGTGAATGAGCAGTTCTTC. This codes for CASSLVGLAGVNEQFF.

Only one count was recorded for this clone. The rearrangement joins TRBV18 to TRBJ1-6; D possibly corresponds to TRBD1 (5 bases). CDR3 length: 14 residues. Germline V gene data show CDR1 as KGHSH and CDR2 as LQKENI. Trimming cost V 2 bases and J 6 bases, with 8 bases left between them. The CDR3 region has the DNA TGTGCCAGCTCACCAGGGGACTCTAATTCACCCCTCCACTTT. Translated, it gives CASSPGDSNSPLHF. The variable domain in full, completed from reference TRBV18 and TRBJ1-6, reads NAGVMQNPRHLVRRRGQEARLRCSPMKGHSHVYWYRQLPEEGLKFMVYLQKENIIDESGMPKERFSAEFPKEGPSILRIQQVVRGDSAAYFCASSPGDSNSPLHFGNGTRLTVT.

The chain is built from TRBV5-1 and TRBJ2-1; no firm D call. Trimming removed 0 bases from V and 3 bases from J, with 4 bases in between. Germline values: CDR1 SGHRS, CDR2 YFSETQ. This CDR3 comprises 13 residues. The CDR3 protein is CASSLAVYNEQFF. CDR3 in DNA: TGCGCCAGCAGCTTGGCCGTCTACAATGAGCAGTTCTTC. Together with reference TRBV5-1 and TRBJ2-1, the CDR3 gives the full variable domain: KAGVTQTPRYLIKTRGQQVTLSCSPISGHRSVSWYQQTPGQGLQFLFEYFSETQRNKGNFPGRFSGRQFSNSRSEMNVSTLELGDSALYLCASSLAVYNEQFFGPGTRLTVL.

This rearrangement joins TRBV6-5 to TRBJ2-5; 15 nucleotides agree with TRBD2. Trimming at V came to 7 bases and at J to 4 bases, leaving 4 bases not matched to a gene. The germline CDR1 and CDR2 sequences are MNHEY and SVGAGI. The CDR3 spans 15 residues. The CDR3 is CASTTGLAGGETQYF. CDR3 nucleotides: TGTGCCAGCACCACGGGACTAGCGGGGGGAGAGACCCAGTACTTC.

V is TRBV19 and J is TRBJ1-1; no firm D call. V was clipped by 3 bases and J by 1 base, with 3 bases between them. CDR3 length equals 12 residues. The germline V gene encodes CDR1 LNHDA and CDR2 SQIVND (reference sequence). The CDR3 bases are TGTGCCAGTAGTATCTGGAACACTGAAGCTTTCTTT. Translated: CASSIWNTEAFF.

The rearrangement joins TRBV28 to TRBJ1-2, with D perhaps TRBD1 (5 bases). Trimming shortened V by 8 bases and J by 6 bases, and 19 bases separated the two germline ends. The CDR3 is 14 residues long. Germline loops: CDR1 MDHEN, CDR2 SYDVKM. The CDR3 sequence is CASGQSPGVDGYTF. The CDR3 region has the DNA TGTGCCAGCGGGCAGTCACCGGGGGTTGATGGCTACACCTTC.

V usage is TRBV5-4 and J usage is TRBJ1-1; D is possibly TRBD1 (5 bases). CDR3 length: 15 residues. Trimming pared 0 bases from V and 1 base from J, leaving 10 bases between. Germline CDR1 is SGHNT and CDR2 is YYREEE (reference sequence). CDR3 sequence (DNA): TGTGCCAGCAGCTTGGCCCAGGGATCGAACACTGAAGCTTTCTTT. Translating it yields CASSLAQGSNTEAFF.

The chain uses TRBV27 and TRBJ2-3; 9 nucleotides match TRBD1. This CDR3 has 15 residues. Germline assignment: CDR1 MNHEY and CDR2 SMNVEV (reference sequence). J was trimmed by 7 bases and V by 6 bases; bases with no gene match: 11. The CDR3 region has the DNA TGTGCCAGCAGGTCACCCCGGGACAGGGAAAATACGCAGTATTTT. This translates into CASRSPRDRENTQYF.

V usage is TRBV27 and J usage is TRBJ1-4; no clear D gene. This CDR3 is 12 amino acids long. Germline V CDR1 and CDR2: MNHEY, SMNVEV (reference sequence). V dropped 6 bases and J dropped 13 bases, with 15 bases sitting between them. The CDR3 sequence is CASSRGSGLLFF. Written as DNA, the CDR3 is TGTGCCAGCAGCCGCGGCTCGGGCCTACTGTTTTTT.

The rearrangement joins TRBV7-3 to TRBJ2-1, with D possibly called TRBD1 or TRBD2 (5 bases each). This CDR3 region has 15 residues. Germline V gene sequence: CDR1 SGHTA, CDR2 FQGTGA. Trimming stripped 6 bases from V and 0 bases from J, with 12 bases between. The CDR3 nucleotides read TGTGCCAGCAGTACCGGGACGGACTCCTACAATGAGCAGTTCTTC. Protein sequence: CASSTGTDSYNEQFF. The variable domain in full, with the rest retrieved from reference TRBV7-3 and TRBJ2-1, is GAGVSQTPSNKVTEKGKYVELRCDPISGHTALYWYRQSLGQGPEFLIYFQGTGAADDSGLPNDRFFAVRPEGSVSTLKIQRTERGDSAVYLCASSTGTDSYNEQFFGPGTRLTVL.

This chain connects TRBV6-1 to TRBJ2-5; a weak D match, TRBD2 (5 bases). V was cut by 3 bases and J by 6 bases, with 17 bases left in between. The CDR3 is made up of 15 amino acids. Germline V gives CDR1 MNHNS, CDR2 SASEGT. CDR3 DNA: TGTGCCAGCAGTGATGGACTCGCCGGCGCCCAGACCCAGTACTTC. Its protein product is CASSDGLAGAQTQYF.

The chain combines TRBV14 with TRBJ1-4; TRBD1 matches 7 bases. V lost 2 bases, J lost 7 bases, and 7 bases stayed unmatched. Germline assignment: CDR1 SGHDN and CDR2 FVKESK. The CDR3 contains 15 residues. In DNA form, the CDR3 reads TGTGCCAGCAGCCAAAGACAGGGTTGGAGTGAAAAACTGTTTTTT. Translating it yields CASSQRQGWSEKLFF.

This clone was seen only once. This sequence joins TRBV9 and TRBJ2-7; D possibly corresponds to TRBD2 (5 bases). The CDR3 sequence is 14 residues long. CDR1 SGDLS and CDR2 YYNGEE come from the germline V gene. V was trimmed by 2 bases and J by 2 bases, leaving 11 bases between them. CDR3 protein: CASSVSTSAYEQYF. As DNA, the CDR3 is TGTGCCAGCAGCGTTTCCACTAGTGCCTACGAGCAGTACTTC. The variable domain in full, completed from reference TRBV9 and TRBJ2-7, reads DSGVTQTPKHLITATGQRVTLRCSPRSGDLSVYWYQQSLDQGLQFLIQYYNGEERAKGNILERFSAQQFPDLHSELNLSSLELGDSALYFCASSVSTSAYEQYFGPGTRLTVT.

The count of this clone is one. V gene TRBV30 combines with J gene TRBJ1-2, with D perhaps TRBD1 (5 bases). The germline V and J ends were trimmed by 2 bases and 4 bases, with 14 bases remaining between them. The CDR3 is 14 amino acids. CDR1 is GTSNPN, CDR2 SVGIG, per germline (reference sequence). DNA of the CDR3: TGTGCCTGGAGTCTCGACGGACACCTCTATGGCTACACCTTC. It codes for CAWSLDGHLYGYTF. Variable domain in full (rest from reference TRBV30 and TRBJ1-2): SQTIHQWPATLVQPVGSPLSLECTVEGTSNPNLYWYRQAAGRGLQLLFYSVGIGQISSEVPQNLSASRPQDRQFILSSKKLLLSDSGFYLCAWSLDGHLYGYTFGSGTRLTVV.

The chain employs TRBV9 and TRBJ2-1; D perhaps matches TRBD2 (5 bases). The germline V gene has CDR1 SGDLS and CDR2 YYNGEE. Trimming pared 0 bases from V and 0 bases from J, leaving 7 bases between. The CDR3 runs to 15 residues. CDR3 protein: CASSVAGNSYNEQFF. For the CDR3, the DNA is TGTGCCAGCAGCGTAGCGGGAAACTCCTACAATGAGCAGTTCTTC.

This clone was recorded only once. The V gene is TRBV5-6, the J gene TRBJ1-2, with D unresolved. The CDR3 has 13 residues. Germline CDR1 is SGHDT and CDR2 is YYEEEE. Between the trimmed V and J ends, which lost 3 bases and 9 bases, there was a span of 15 bases. CDR3 bases: TGTGCCAGCAGCTATCCGTCCGCGATGAGCTACACCTTC. Translation gives CASSYPSAMSYTF.

This clone has just one count. The chain links TRBV7-9 to TRBJ2-4; D is unresolved. This CDR3 is built from 13 residues. Germline CDR1 SEHNR, CDR2 FQNEAQ (reference sequence). V was cut by 7 bases and J by 3 bases, with 10 bases left in between. The CDR3 DNA reads as TGTGCCAGCACCACGAGCAACAAAAACATTCAGTACTTC. This codes for CASTTSNKNIQYF. The full variable domain, with the rest looked up from reference TRBV7-9 and TRBJ2-4, is DTGVSQNPRHKITKRGQNVTFRCDPISEHNRLYWYRQTLGQGPEFLTYFQNEAQLEKSRLLSDRFSAERPKGSFSTLEIQRTEQGDSAMYLCASTTSNKNIQYFGAGTRLSVL.

A word on this clone: The sample holds other DNA sequences that translate to the same CDR3. V and J are TRBV6-5 and TRBJ2-3, with 7 bases identical to TRBD2. Looked up from germline, CDR1 is MNHEY and CDR2 is SVGAGI. V trimming: 0 bases; J trimming: 2 bases; junction bases outside the gene matches: 5. The CDR3 sequence is 16 residues long. The chain's CDR3 is CASSYSTGGTTDTQYF. The DNA for the CDR3 is TGTGCCAGCAGTTACTCTACGGGGGGAACCACAGATACGCAGTATTTT.

This chain links TRBV28 with TRBJ2-5; TRBD2 might be the D (5 bases). V was trimmed by 3 bases and J by 5 bases, leaving 13 bases between them. Germline lookup yields CDR1 MDHEN and CDR2 SYDVKM. The CDR3 runs to 14 residues. The CDR3 region has the DNA TGTGCCAGCAGTTTCGGCGGGTTGGGGGAGACCCAGTACTTC. The encoded protein is CASSFGGLGETQYF.

The V call is TRBV10-3, the J call TRBJ2-1; D might be TRBD1 (7 bases). Deletions cut 10 bases from V and 8 bases from J, with 24 bases between. This CDR3 is built from 15 residues. Germline CDR1 is ENHRY and CDR2 is SYGVKD. CDR3: CATLEAGGLPHEQFF. In DNA, the CDR3 is TGTGCCACCCTTGAGGCAGGGGGACTCCCGCATGAGCAGTTCTTC.

The J gene is TRBJ2-1, the V gene TRBV6-5, with 8 bases lining up with TRBD2. CDR3 length: 15 amino acids. Germline CDR1 MNHEY, CDR2 SVGAGI. V shed 0 bases and J 5 bases; nucleotides not matched to a gene: 3. The DNA for the CDR3 is TGTGCCAGCAGTTACTCCGGGGGGGACGACAATGAGCAGTTCTTC. Translation: CASSYSGGDDNEQFF.

The J gene is TRBJ1-1, the V gene TRBV9; D is perhaps TRBD1 (5 bases). CDR3 length: 16 amino acids. Germline loops: CDR1 SGDLS, CDR2 YYNGEE. V was clipped by 4 bases and J by 0 bases, with 16 bases between them. DNA of the CDR3: TGTGCCAGCAGCCCTAACGGGGGTCCTATGAACACTGAAGCTTTCTTT. It yields the protein CASSPNGGPMNTEAFF.

This chain links TRBV5-4 with TRBJ2-6; D is undetermined. Trimming pared 0 bases from V and 0 bases from J, leaving 10 bases between. The CDR3 has 17 amino acids. Germline values: CDR1 SGHNT, CDR2 YYREEE (reference sequence). The CDR3 DNA follows: TGTGCCAGCAGCTTGGGGGGTCCGTTCTCTGGGGCCAACGTCCTGACTTTC. Its translation is CASSLGGPFSGANVLTF.

The rearrangement uses TRBV5-5 and TRBJ1-5, with D possibly being TRBD1 (6 bases). Trimming cost V 4 bases and J 7 bases, with 12 bases left between them. CDR3 length: 13 amino acids. In germline, CDR1 is SGHKS, CDR2 YYEKEE (reference sequence). In DNA, the CDR3 is TGTGCCAGCAGCGCCCAGACAGGACAGCCCCAGCATTTT. Protein sequence: CASSAQTGQPQHF.

This chain connects TRBV19 to TRBJ1-2; 8 bases agree with TRBD1. This CDR3 comprises 11 residues. Germline lookup yields CDR1 LNHDA and CDR2 SQIVND (reference sequence). Germline trimming cut 5 bases from V and 11 bases from J; bases unmatched to any gene: 4. The CDR3 protein is CASSFGQGYTF. CDR3 DNA: TGTGCCAGTAGTTTCGGACAGGGTTACACCTTC.

The J gene is TRBJ1-1, the V gene TRBV6-1; tentative D call: TRBD1 (6 bases). The CDR3 is 17 residues long. V was clipped by 0 bases and J by 2 bases, with 16 bases between them. Germline V gives CDR1 MNHNS, CDR2 SASEGT. The CDR3 loop is CASSEAFRGAHNTEAFF. The CDR3 nucleotides are TGTGCCAGCAGTGAAGCGTTTCGGGGGGCGCATAACACTGAAGCTTTCTTT.